The 8 T cell receptor beta chains below all came from one sample that was sequenced in a study of regulatory T cells in long-lasting Graves disease. Construction of the TCR beta libraries employed iRepertoire HTBI primers in conjunction with Arm-PCR of CDR3 regions. TCRdb processed the multiplex PCR reads anew with MiXCR; each CDR3 protein has one entry. This sample has a few hundred thousand distinct CDR3 sequences, with roughly 21% found just once. The time point was: newly diagnosed GD, antithyroid drugs for less than 3 months. The TCR library was made from RNA extracted from PBMCs. The starting material was peripheral blood mononuclear cells (PBMCs), obtained at new diagnosis, from a patient treated with antithyroid drugs. These receptors were collected from a female donor with Graves disease.

The chain is built from TRBV24-1 and TRBJ2-3; 13 bases fit TRBD2. CDR1 and CDR2 from the germline V gene are KGHDR and SFDVKD. Trimming took 10 bases from V and 2 from J; bases not matched to a gene: 2. The CDR3 consists of 14 residues. CDR3 protein: CATTSGRATDTQYF. The CDR3 nucleotides read TGTGCCACAACTAGCGGGAGGGCCACAGATACGCAGTATTTT.

This clonotype was counted at least ten times. The chain combines TRBV20-1 with TRBJ2-7, with TRBD1 identical over 7 bases. V shed 1 base, J shed 3 bases, and the junction held 6 bases outside the gene matches. This CDR3 has 14 residues. Germline V CDR1 and CDR2: DFQATT, SNEGSKA (reference sequence). The chain's CDR3 is CSARGRRGSYEQYF. In DNA form, the CDR3 reads TGCAGTGCTAGAGGCCGCAGGGGGAGCTACGAGCAGTACTTC.

Worth noting for this clonotype: This may be a read error: a much more frequent sequence differs by one nucleotide. This chain links TRBV20-1 with TRBJ1-1; tentative D call: TRBD1 (6 bases). CDR1 DFQATT and CDR2 SNEGSKA come from the germline V gene (reference sequence). CDR3 length equals 13 residues. The CDR3 reads CSAYRDLNTETFF. The CDR3 DNA sequence: TGCAGTGCTTACAGGGATCTTAACACTGAAACTTTCTTT.

Details on this clonotype: It may be a read error: a sequence one base away is much more abundant. The CDR3 bases are TGTGCCAGCAGTTTAGACCCAGGGGTCACTGAAGCTTCCTTT. Its protein product is CASSLDPGVTEASF. The chain combines TRBV12-3 or TRBV12-4 with TRBJ1-1; TRBD1 might be the D (6 bases). The CDR3 is 14 amino acids.

The V call is TRBV3-1, the J call TRBJ1-4, with TRBD1 matching 9 bases. Per germline, CDR1 LGHDT and CDR2 YNNKEL (reference sequence). The CDR3 length is 16 residues. Trimming cost V 6 bases and J 7 bases; bases outside gene matches: 12. CDR3 sequence: CASSPSPGTGIEKLFF. The CDR3 DNA follows: TGTGCCAGCAGTCCAAGCCCCGGGACAGGGATTGAAAAACTGTTTTTT.

This clonotype was seen repeatedly, ten times or more. Mismatch with germline at one junction end may stem from a read error. V usage is TRBV5-1 and J usage is TRBJ2-7; 9 bases fit TRBD1. Germline-derived CDR1 and CDR2 are SGHRS and YFSETQ. This CDR3 is built from 15 residues. The CDR3 reads CASSLVGQGDREQYF. CDR3 coding DNA: TGTGCCAGCAGCTTAGTGGGACAGGGCGATCGCGAGCAGTACTTC.

About this clonotype: A clone one base away is much larger, so this may be a read error. The chain is built from TRBV6-2 or TRBV6-3 and TRBJ1-2, with D unresolved. In germline, CDR1 is MNHEY, CDR2 SVGEGT. The germline V and J ends were trimmed by 2 bases and 7 bases, with 5 bases remaining between them. CDR3 length: 11 amino acids. The DNA of the CDR3 is TGTGCCAGCAGTTACCCCGCTGGCTACACCTTC. Translating it yields CASSYPAGYTF.

Notes on this clonotype: A far larger clone is one nucleotide away, so this likely arose from a read error. The chain has TRBV3-1 and TRBJ2-7, with 8 bases lining up with TRBD1. V was clipped by 5 bases and J by 5 bases; unmatched bases: 8. This CDR3 spans 14 amino acids. Germline V gene sequence: CDR1 LGHDT, CDR2 YNNKEL (reference sequence). CDR3 sequence (DNA): TGTGCCAGCAGCAAGGACAGGGTAATCCACGAGCAGTACTTC. Translation gives CASSKDRVIHEQYF.